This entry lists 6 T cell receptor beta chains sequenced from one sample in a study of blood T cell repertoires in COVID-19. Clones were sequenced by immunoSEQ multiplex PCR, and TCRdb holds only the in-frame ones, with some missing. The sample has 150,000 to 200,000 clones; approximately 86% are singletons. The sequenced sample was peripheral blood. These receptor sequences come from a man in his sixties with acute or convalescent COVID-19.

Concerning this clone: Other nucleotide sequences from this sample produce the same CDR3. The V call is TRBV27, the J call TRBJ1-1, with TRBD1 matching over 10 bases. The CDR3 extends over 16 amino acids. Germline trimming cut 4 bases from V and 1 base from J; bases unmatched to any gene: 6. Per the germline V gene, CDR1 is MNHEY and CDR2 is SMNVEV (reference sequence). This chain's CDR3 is CASSSWTGGSNTEAFF. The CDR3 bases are TGTGCCAGCAGTTCCTGGACAGGGGGATCGAACACTGAAGCTTTCTTT.

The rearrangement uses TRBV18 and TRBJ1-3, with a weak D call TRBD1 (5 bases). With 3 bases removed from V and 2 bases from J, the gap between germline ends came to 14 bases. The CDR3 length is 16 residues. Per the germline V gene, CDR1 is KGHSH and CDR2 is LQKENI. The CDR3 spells CASSPAGGGAGNTIYF. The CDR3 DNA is TGTGCCAGCTCACCGGCGGGAGGAGGGGCTGGAAACACCATATATTTT. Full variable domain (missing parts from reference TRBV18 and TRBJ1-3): NAGVMQNPRHLVRRRGQEARLRCSPMKGHSHVYWYRQLPEEGLKFMVYLQKENIIDESGMPKERFSAEFPKEGPSILRIQQVVRGDSAAYFCASSPAGGGAGNTIYFGEGSWLTVV.

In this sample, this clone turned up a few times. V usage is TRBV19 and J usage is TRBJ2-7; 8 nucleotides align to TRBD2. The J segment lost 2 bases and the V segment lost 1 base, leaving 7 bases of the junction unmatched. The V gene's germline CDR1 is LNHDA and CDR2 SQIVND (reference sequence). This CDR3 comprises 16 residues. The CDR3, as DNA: TGTGCCAGTAGTATAGCCCACAGCGGGGGCACCTACGAGCAGTACTTC. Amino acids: CASSIAHSGGTYEQYF.

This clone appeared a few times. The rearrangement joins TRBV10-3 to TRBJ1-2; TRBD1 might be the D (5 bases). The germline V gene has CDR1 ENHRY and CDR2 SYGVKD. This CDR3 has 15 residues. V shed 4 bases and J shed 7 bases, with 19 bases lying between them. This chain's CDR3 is CAISVLLVGGSGYTF. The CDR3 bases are TGTGCCATCAGTGTACTTCTCGTGGGGGGGAGTGGCTACACCTTC.

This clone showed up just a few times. CDR3 in amino acids: CASSPSGGGYTF. The CDR3 bases are TGTGCCAGCAGCCCGTCGGGAGGGGGCTACACCTTC. The V call is TRBV7-9, the J call TRBJ1-2; no firm D call. Germline-derived CDR1 and CDR2 are SEHNR and FQNEAQ (reference sequence). Trimming stripped 5 bases from V and 8 bases from J, with 12 bases between. CDR3 length: 12 amino acids.

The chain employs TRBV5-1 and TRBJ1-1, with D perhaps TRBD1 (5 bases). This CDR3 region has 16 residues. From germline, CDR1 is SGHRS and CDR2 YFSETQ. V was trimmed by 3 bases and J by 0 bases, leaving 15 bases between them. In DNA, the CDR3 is TGCGCCAGCAGCTCTGAGGGGAGGCGGATGAACACTGAAGCTTTCTTT. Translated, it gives CASSSEGRRMNTEAFF. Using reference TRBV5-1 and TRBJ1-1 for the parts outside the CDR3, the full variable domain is KAGVTQTPRYLIKTRGQQVTLSCSPISGHRSVSWYQQTPGQGLQFLFEYFSETQRNKGNFPGRFSGRQFSNSRSEMNVSTLELGDSALYLCASSSEGRRMNTEAFFGQGTRLTVV.